The 2 T cell receptor beta chains below come from one sample, sequenced in a study of regulatory dendritic cells for organ transplantation. Clones were read by immunoSEQ multiplex PCR, and TCRdb kept only the in-frame ones, dropping some. The sample holds under 50,000 clones, about 93% seen once. The source material was naive CD8+ T cells from blood. The subset denotes: CD45RA+ naive T cells. The origin of the receptors is a human donor in good health.

The rearrangement joins TRBV21-1 to TRBJ1-6. TRBV21-1 is listed as a pseudogene. The CDR3 is 16 amino acids. CDR3 bases: TGTGCCAGCAGCAAAGTTTTTCAGGAGTGGAATTCACCCCTCCACTTT. Translating gives CASSKVFQEWNSPLHF.

This chain joins TRBV27 and TRBJ2-4, with TRBD2 matching over 11 bases. J lost 4 bases, V lost 8 bases, and 13 bases had no gene match. Germline CDR1 reads MNHEY; CDR2 reads SMNVEV (reference sequence). This CDR3 is 17 amino acids long. The CDR3 region has the DNA TGTGCCAGCCGCCCACTACTAGCGGGGGTTTCAAAAAACATTCAGTACTTC. Translation: CASRPLLAGVSKNIQYF.